Following are 10 T cell receptor beta chains from one sample sequenced in a study of CD8 T cells in Susac syndrome. Random hexamers served to reverse transcribe about 0.5 to 1 ug RNA. Via MiXCR, TCRdb re-called the immunoSEQ multiplex PCR reads, giving one row per CDR3 protein. This table holds 150,000 to 200,000 distinct CDR3 sequences, 90% to 95% found once. Sequencing input: CD4+ T cells from PBMCs. The receptor source for this set is a human donor with Susac syndrome.

This clonotype was recorded only once. The chain recombines TRBV5-4 with TRBJ1-3; D is perhaps TRBD1 (6 bases). The CDR3 is 17 amino acids. CDR1 SGHNT and CDR2 YYREEE come from the germline V gene (reference sequence). Trimming took off 4 bases at V and 0 bases at J, with 17 bases between the two ends. CDR3 DNA: TGTGCCAGCAGCGCTAAGGGACATACGAGCTCTGGAAACACCATATATTTT. Encoded protein: CASSAKGHTSSGNTIYF.

This clonotype appeared once. The V call is TRBV14, the J call TRBJ1-1; D is undetermined. The CDR3 is made up of 14 amino acids. The germline V gene encodes CDR1 SGHDN and CDR2 FVKESK. Between the trimmed V and J ends, which lost 1 base and 1 base, there was a span of 7 bases. Here the CDR3 reads CASSQVNGNTEAFF. CDR3 DNA: TGTGCCAGCAGCCAAGTGAACGGGAACACTGAAGCTTTCTTT.

The rearrangement joins TRBV9 to TRBJ2-2; 10 bases align to TRBD1. From germline, CDR1 is SGDLS and CDR2 YYNGEE. The CDR3 sequence is 14 residues long. The J segment lost 5 bases and the V segment lost 2 bases, leaving 0 bases of the junction unmatched. In DNA form, the CDR3 reads TGTGCCAGCAGCGTGGGACAGGGGACCGGGGAGCTGTTTTTT. Its translation: CASSVGQGTGELFF.

The gene calls are TRBV19 and TRBJ1-1; tentative D call: TRBD1 (6 bases). Germline CDR1 reads LNHDA; CDR2 reads SQIVND (reference sequence). Trimming took off 7 bases at V and 5 bases at J, with 17 bases between the two ends. This CDR3 comprises 14 residues. As DNA, the CDR3 is TGTGCCAGTAACGTCAATCCGGGGGCAACTGAAGCTTTCTTT. Its translation is CASNVNPGATEAFF.

This chain joins TRBV10-3 and TRBJ2-5; 8 positions agree with TRBD2. V trimming: 5 bases; J trimming: 2 bases; junction bases outside the gene matches: 4. Per the germline V gene, CDR1 is ENHRY and CDR2 is SYGVKD. This CDR3 contains 14 residues. CDR3 sequence (DNA): TGTGCCATCAGTACTATAGCGGGACAAGAGACCCAGTACTTC. Translating gives CAISTIAGQETQYF.

The chain has TRBV5-4 and TRBJ2-1; tentative D call: TRBD2 (6 bases). CDR1 is SGHNT and CDR2 is YYREEE in the germline V gene (reference sequence). The CDR3 is made up of 15 amino acids. V lost 0 bases to trimming and J lost 0 bases, with 7 bases between them. The CDR3 reads CASSLDGSSYNEQFF. In nucleotides, the CDR3 is TGTGCCAGCAGCTTGGACGGGAGCTCCTACAATGAGCAGTTCTTC.

The chain has TRBV19 and TRBJ1-5; 8 nucleotides align to TRBD1. The V segment lost 0 bases and the J segment 1 base; nucleotides outside the gene matches: 5. The CDR3 sequence is 17 residues long. Germline assignment: CDR1 LNHDA and CDR2 SQIVND (reference sequence). The CDR3 region is CASSIDRGQVSNQPQHF. CDR3 coding DNA: TGTGCCAGTAGTATAGATCGGGGACAGGTGAGCAATCAGCCCCAGCATTTT.

The V and J genes are TRBV5-1 and TRBJ1-4; TRBD1 matches at 9 bases. Germline CDR1 SGHRS, CDR2 YFSETQ. The CDR3 has 15 residues. Trimming at V came to 4 bases and at J to 7 bases, leaving 8 bases not matched to a gene. The CDR3 loop reads CASSPGTGSGEKLFF. The DNA for the CDR3 is TGCGCCAGCAGCCCCGGGACAGGGAGTGGTGAAAAACTGTTTTTT.

The chain joins TRBV19 to TRBJ2-5; D is possibly TRBD2 (5 bases). The CDR3 sequence is 18 residues long. Germline values: CDR1 LNHDA, CDR2 SQIVND (reference sequence). V gave up 1 base and J gave up 4 bases, with 22 bases separating them. In nucleotides, the CDR3 is TGTGCCAGTAGTATAGCCTTAACTCGTGGTAGCGCGCGAGAGACCCAGTACTTC. Translation gives CASSIALTRGSARETQYF.

The chain is built from TRBV28 and TRBJ1-2; D gene ambiguous. Germline CDR1 MDHEN, CDR2 SYDVKM. V was clipped by 10 bases and J by 5 bases, with 17 bases between them. The CDR3 is made up of 13 amino acids. CDR3 amino acids: CAIPSGEHYGYTF. The CDR3 DNA is TGTGCCATCCCGAGCGGGGAACATTATGGCTACACCTTC.